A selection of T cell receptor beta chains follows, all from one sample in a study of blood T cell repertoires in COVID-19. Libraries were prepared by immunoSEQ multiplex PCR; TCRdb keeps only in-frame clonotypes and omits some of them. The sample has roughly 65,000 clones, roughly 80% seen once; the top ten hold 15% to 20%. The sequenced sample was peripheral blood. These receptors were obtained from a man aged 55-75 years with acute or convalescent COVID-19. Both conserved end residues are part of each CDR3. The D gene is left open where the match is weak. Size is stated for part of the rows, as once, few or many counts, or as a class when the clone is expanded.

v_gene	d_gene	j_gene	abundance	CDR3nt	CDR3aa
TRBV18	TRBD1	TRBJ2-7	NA	TGTGCCAGCTCACCTCCCGGGGGACAGGGGGCCTACGAGCAGTACTTC	CASSPPGGQGAYEQYF
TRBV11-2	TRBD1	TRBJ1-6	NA	TGTGCCAGCAGCCGGGACAGGGGTAATTCACCCCTCCACTTT	CASSRDRGNSPLHF
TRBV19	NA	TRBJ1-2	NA	TGTGCCAGTAGTCCTAGCGGCTTAAAGGGCTATGGCTACACCTTC	CASSPSGLKGYGYTF
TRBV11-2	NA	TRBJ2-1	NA	TGTGCCAGCAGCCTGACAGGACGTGAGCAGTTCTTC	CASSLTGREQFF
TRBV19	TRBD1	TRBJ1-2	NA	TGTGCCAGTAGTACCTCAGGGACAGGGACCTATGGCTACACCTTC	CASSTSGTGTYGYTF
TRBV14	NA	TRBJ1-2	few	TGTGCCAGCAGCCAGGCAGGGGTCCATGGCTACACCTTC	CASSQAGVHGYTF
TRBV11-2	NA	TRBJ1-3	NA	TGTGCCAGCAGCTTTGGCAGGGGAGGAAACACCATATATTTT	CASSFGRGGNTIYF
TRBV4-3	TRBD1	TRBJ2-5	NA	TGCGCCAGCAGCCAAGAATTGAGGGGGCCCAAAGAGACCCAGTACTTC	CASSQELRGPKETQYF
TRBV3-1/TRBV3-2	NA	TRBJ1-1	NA	TGTGCCAGCAGCCAAGATGAGAGGGATGAAGCTTTCTTT	CASSQDERDEAFF
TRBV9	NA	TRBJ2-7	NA	TGTGCCAGCAGCGTAGCTCCCCAGTACGAGCAGTACTTC	CASSVAPQYEQYF
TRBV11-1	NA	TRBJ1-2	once	TGTGCCAGCAGCGCCTCGCAAACAGGGCCCCCTTATGGCTACACCTTC	CASSASQTGPPYGYTF
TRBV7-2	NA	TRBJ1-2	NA	TGTGCCAGCAGCCCCGGGGGGTCAAGCTATGGCTACACCTTC	CASSPGGSSYGYTF
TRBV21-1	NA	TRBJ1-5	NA	TGTGCCAGTACAGACAGGGGGCATGGTCAGCCCCAGCATTTT	CASTDRGHGQPQHF
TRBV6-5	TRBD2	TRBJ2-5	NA	TGTGCCACGGGGGGGAGGGAGACCCAGTACTTC	CATGGRETQYF
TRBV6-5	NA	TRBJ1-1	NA	TGTGCCAGCAGTTACTCGACAGGCCTGAACACTGAAGCTTTCTTT	CASSYSTGLNTEAFF
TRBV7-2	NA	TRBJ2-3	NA	TGTGCCAGCACCCCTCAGGTAGATACGCAGTATTTT	CASTPQVDTQYF
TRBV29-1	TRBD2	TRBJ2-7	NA	TGCAGCGTTGGGGGGGGCCTAGCGGGAGAGCAGTACTTC	CSVGGGLAGEQYF
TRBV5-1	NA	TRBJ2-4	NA	TGCGCCAGCAGCCCGGGTCTCGAACAAGACCAGTACTTC	CASSPGLEQDQYF
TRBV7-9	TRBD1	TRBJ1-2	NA	TGTGCCAGCAGCTCGGACCGGGACAGGGGGCTTAATGGCTACACCTTC	CASSSDRDRGLNGYTF
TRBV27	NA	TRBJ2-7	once	TGTGCCAGCCGGGGTACCTACGAGCAGTACTTC	CASRGTYEQYF
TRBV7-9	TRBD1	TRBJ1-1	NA	TGTGCCAGCAGAAAGACAGGGGGCGTGGGCACTGAAGCTTTCTTT	CASRKTGGVGTEAFF
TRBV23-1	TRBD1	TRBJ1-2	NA	TGCGCCAGCATCCCGGGGACAGGGTATCGGGGCTACACCTTC	CASIPGTGYRGYTF
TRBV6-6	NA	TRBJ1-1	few	TGTGCCAGCAGGGACATTGCCATGAACACTGAAGCTTTCTTT	CASRDIAMNTEAFF
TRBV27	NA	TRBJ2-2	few	TGTGCCAGCCGTAGCGAAGTGAACACCGGGGAGCTGTTTTTT	CASRSEVNTGELFF
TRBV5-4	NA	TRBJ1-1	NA	TGTGCCAGCAGGGGGCGCGGCACTGAAGCTTTCTTT	CASRGRGTEAFF
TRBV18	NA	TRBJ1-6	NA	TGTGCCAGCTCACCGGACAGATTTAATTCACCCCTCCACTTT	CASSPDRFNSPLHF
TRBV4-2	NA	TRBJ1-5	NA	TGTGCCAGCAGCCAAGATGGACAGATGACTCAGCCCCAGCATTTT	CASSQDGQMTQPQHF
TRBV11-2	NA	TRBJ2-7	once	TGTGCCAGCAGCTCCCGAACGACAACCATTTGGGAGCAGTACTTC	CASSSRTTTIWEQYF
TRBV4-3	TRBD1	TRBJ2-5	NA	TGCGCCAGCAGCCAAGATCACGACAGGGCCTTAGGGACCCAGTACTTC	CASSQDHDRALGTQYF
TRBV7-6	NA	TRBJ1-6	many	TGTGCCAGCAGCTCCCGGGCCATACAGACAGATAATTCACCCCTCCACTTT	CASSSRAIQTDNSPLHF
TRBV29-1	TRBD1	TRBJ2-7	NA	TGCAGCGTTGTCGGTTATGAGACAGGGGTGAGGAACGAGCAGTACTTC	CSVVGYETGVRNEQYF
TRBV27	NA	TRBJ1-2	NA	TGTGCCAGCGGGCCCGCGGGGAGGCTCTATGGCTACACCTTC	CASGPAGRLYGYTF
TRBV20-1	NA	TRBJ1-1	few	TGCAGTCTAAAAGTGAACACTGAAGCTTTCTTT	CSLKVNTEAFF
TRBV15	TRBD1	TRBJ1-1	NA	TGTGCCACCAGCAGAGGTACGACAGGGGATAACACTGAAGCTTTCTTT	CATSRGTTGDNTEAFF
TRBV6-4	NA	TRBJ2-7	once	TGTGCCAGCAGTGATCCCCCCCCCACAGGGTACGAGCAGTACTTC	CASSDPPPTGYEQYF
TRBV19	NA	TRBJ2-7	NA	TGTGCCAGTAGTACCGACCGAAACAGGGAGCAGTACTTC	CASSTDRNREQYF
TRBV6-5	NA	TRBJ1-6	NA	TGTGCCAGCAGTTTGGAGGTCAGATCACCCCTCCACTTT	CASSLEVRSPLHF
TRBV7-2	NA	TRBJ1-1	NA	TGTGCCAGCAGCTTGATGTACAGGGCGGATTTGACTTTCTTT	CASSLMYRADLTFF
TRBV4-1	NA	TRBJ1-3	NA	TGCGCCAGCAGCCAATCTGGCGGCACAGGCCCTACGGACCTGCAGGGAAACACCATATATTTT	CASSQSGGTGPTDLQGNTIYF
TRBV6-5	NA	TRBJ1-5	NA	TGTGCCAGCGGGGGGAGACGTAACAATCAGCCCCAGCATTTT	CASGGRRNNQPQHF
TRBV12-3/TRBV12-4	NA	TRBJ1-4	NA	TGTGCCAGCACGTCCAGGGGTGGGGAAAAACTGTTTTTT	CASTSRGGEKLFF
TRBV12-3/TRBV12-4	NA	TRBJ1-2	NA	TGTGCCAGCAGTTTATCAGGGAACTATGGCTACACCTTC	CASSLSGNYGYTF
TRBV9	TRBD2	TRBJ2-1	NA	TGTGCCAGCAGCGTAGATCGGGGGGAATACAATGAGCAGTTCTTC	CASSVDRGEYNEQFF
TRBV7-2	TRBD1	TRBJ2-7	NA	TGTGCCAGCAAATTGGACAGGGGTGTCGACGAGCAGTACTTC	CASKLDRGVDEQYF
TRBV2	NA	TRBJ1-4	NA	TGTGCCAGCAGCGCCCGAGGGGGTAATACTAATGAAAAACTGTTTTTT	CASSARGGNTNEKLFF
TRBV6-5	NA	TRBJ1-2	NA	TGTGCCAGCAGTTACTCGCAGATTAACTATGGCTACACCTTC	CASSYSQINYGYTF
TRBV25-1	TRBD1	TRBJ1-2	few	TGTGCCAGCAGTGGTACAGGGGGCGGGGGTGGCTACACCTTC	CASSGTGGGGGYTF
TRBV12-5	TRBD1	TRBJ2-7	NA	TGTGCTAGTGGTTTGGACAGGGGGACCGAGCAGTACTTC	CASGLDRGTEQYF
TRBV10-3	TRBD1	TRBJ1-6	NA	TGTGCCATCAGTGAGCAGGGGGCGCGTAATTCACCCCTCCACTTT	CAISEQGARNSPLHF
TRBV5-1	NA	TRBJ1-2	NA	TGCGCCAGCAGCTCGGACGGACTTAACTATGGCTACACCTTC	CASSSDGLNYGYTF
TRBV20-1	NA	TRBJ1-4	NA	TGCAGTGCCTTAGGTCAGGGGCAACTGTTTTTT	CSALGQGQLFF
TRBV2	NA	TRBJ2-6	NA	TGTGCCAGCACTAGGGGGATCGCCTCTGGGGCCAACGTCCTGACTTTC	CASTRGIASGANVLTF